The 23 T cell receptor beta chains in this list originate from one sample, sequenced in a study of somatic mutations in cytotoxic T cells in rheumatoid arthritis. Assay: immunoSEQ multiplex PCR; the TCRdb copy retains only in-frame clones and omits some. Of 2,000 to 3,000 clones listed, 60% to 80% were seen once; the top ten hold about 40%. The sample consisted of CD8+ T cells sorted from blood. The origin of the receptors is a man in his 70s with rheumatoid arthritis.

J is TRBJ2-3 and V is TRBV27; TRBD1 matches at 7 bases. Unmatched junction bases numbered 9, after V lost 5 bases and J lost 1 base. The CDR3 is 16 residues long. Germline CDR1 reads MNHEY; CDR2 reads SMNVEV (reference sequence). The chain's CDR3 is CASSLTTGSRTDTQYF. The CDR3 DNA reads as TGTGCCAGCAGTCTTACGACAGGGTCGCGCACAGATACGCAGTATTTT.

The chain recombines TRBV29-1 with TRBJ1-1, with D possibly being TRBD1 (6 bases). This CDR3 has 14 amino acids. The V and J ends lost 8 bases and 0 bases respectively, with 16 bases between them. Germline V gene lookup returns CDR1 SQVTM and CDR2 ANQGSEA. This CDR3 is CSLMAGAMNTEAFF. The CDR3 DNA sequence: TGCAGCTTAATGGCGGGGGCTATGAACACTGAAGCTTTCTTT.

The rearrangement uses TRBV7-9 and TRBJ1-1; D is unclear. CDR3 size: 12 residues. The germline gives CDR1 SEHNR, CDR2 FQNEAQ (reference sequence). V was pared by 3 bases and J by 1 base, with 3 bases between. CDR3 DNA sequence: TGTGCCAGCAGCTTCCGGAACACTGAAGCTTTCTTT. It is translated as CASSFRNTEAFF.

The genes are TRBV19 and TRBJ2-2; TRBD1 matches at 8 bases. Germline V gene lookup returns CDR1 LNHDA and CDR2 SQIVND (reference sequence). The ends lost 6 bases at V and 1 base at J; junction bases unmatched: 1. The CDR3 is 14 amino acids. The CDR3 nucleotides are TGTGCCAGTAGCGGGACAGGGAACACCGGGGAGCTGTTTTTT. It translates to CASSGTGNTGELFF.

V and J are TRBV5-1 and TRBJ2-1; a weak D match, TRBD2 (6 bases). Trimming took off 5 bases at V and 10 bases at J, with 13 bases between the two ends. This CDR3 is 12 amino acids long. The germline V gene has CDR1 SGHRS and CDR2 YFSETQ. CDR3 amino acids: CASSWGDQEQFF. CDR3 sequence (DNA): TGCGCCAGCAGTTGGGGGGACCAAGAGCAGTTCTTC.

This sequence joins TRBV19 and TRBJ2-2, with 12 bases that match TRBD1. V dropped 3 bases and J dropped 7; count of bases not matched to a gene: 9. The CDR3 is made up of 17 amino acids. Per the germline V gene, CDR1 is LNHDA and CDR2 is SQIVND (reference sequence). For the CDR3, the DNA is TGTGCCAGTAGTATTTTACCGGGACAGGGGGCCATCGGGGAGCTGTTTTTT. It translates to CASSILPGQGAIGELFF.

V usage is TRBV19 and J usage is TRBJ2-1; unclear D gene. The CDR3 length is 13 residues. Germline CDR1 reads LNHDA; CDR2 reads SQIVND (reference sequence). V was clipped by 3 bases and J by 7 bases, with 10 bases between them. In nucleotides, the CDR3 is TGTGCCAGTAGTATGCTAGGTGCAAATGAGCAGTTCTTC. Protein product: CASSMLGANEQFF.

The chain employs TRBV9 and TRBJ2-5, with D maybe TRBD1 (5 bases). The J call is uncertain, as TRBJ2-7 better fits the DNA end. The germline V gene encodes CDR1 SGDLS and CDR2 YYNGEE. The CDR3 has 15 residues. This chain's CDR3 is CASSVEQEPTYEQYF. The CDR3 DNA reads as TGTGCCAGCAGCGTAGAACAGGAACCAACCTACGAGCAGTACTTC.

The chain has TRBV5-6 and TRBJ2-7; D perhaps matches TRBD2 (6 bases). V lost 2 bases and J 3 bases, leaving 12 bases between the germline ends. The CDR3 is made up of 14 amino acids. Looked up from germline, CDR1 is SGHDT and CDR2 is YYEEEE. The CDR3 region has the DNA TGTGCCAGCAGCTTTCCGGGAGACCTCTACGAGCAGTACTTC. Amino acids: CASSFPGDLYEQYF.

The chain uses TRBV13 and TRBJ2-2; the D is unclear. V was shortened by 4 bases and J by 6 bases, with 9 bases between the two germline ends. The CDR3 contains 13 residues. Germline V gene sequence: CDR1 PRHDT, CDR2 FYEKMQ (reference sequence). The CDR3 bases are TGTGCCAGCAGCTCCCGAGGCCCCGGGGAGCTGTTTTTT. This codes for CASSSRGPGELFF.

The J gene is TRBJ2-3, the V gene TRBV27; tentative D call: TRBD1 (5 bases). Germline lookup yields CDR1 MNHEY and CDR2 SMNVEV (reference sequence). The CDR3 has 15 amino acids. Deletions cut 2 bases from V and 2 bases from J, with 11 bases between. The CDR3 protein is CASSLVWGYTDTQYF. The CDR3, as DNA: TGTGCCAGCAGTTTAGTGTGGGGCTACACAGATACGCAGTATTTT.

This clone was seen a few times. The chain is built from TRBV7-6 and TRBJ1-5; weak D call: TRBD1 (5 bases). In germline, CDR1 is SGHVS, CDR2 FNYEAQ. This CDR3 comprises 15 residues. The ends were cut back, 1 base at V and 3 bases at J, with 10 bases in the middle. The chain's CDR3 is CASSLGRDTNQPQHF. The DNA for the CDR3 is TGTGCCAGCAGCTTAGGCAGGGATACCAATCAGCCCCAGCATTTT.

The gene calls are TRBV30 and TRBJ1-2; weak D call: TRBD1 (5 bases). The CDR3 covers 13 residues. CDR1 is GTSNPN, CDR2 SVGIG, per germline (reference sequence). V gave up 7 bases and J gave up 5 bases, with 17 bases separating them. The CDR3 DNA is TGTGCCTCTAGCGGGACCCAGCAATATGGCTACACCTTC. Encoded protein: CASSGTQQYGYTF.

V usage is TRBV4-1 and J usage is TRBJ2-1; 9 nucleotides align to TRBD2. Per the germline V gene, CDR1 is MGHRA and CDR2 is YSYEKL. CDR3 length: 15 amino acids. V was clipped by 6 bases and J by 9 bases; unmatched bases: 12. CDR3 nucleotides: TGCGCCAGCAGAGCCGGTAGCGGGAGCGGAAGTGAGCAGTTCTTC. Translation gives CASRAGSGSGSEQFF.

The V and J genes are TRBV6-5 and TRBJ2-1; the match to TRBD2 covers 13 bases. Per germline, CDR1 MNHEY and CDR2 SVGAGI. This CDR3 comprises 14 residues. The J segment lost 8 bases and the V segment lost 8 bases, leaving 6 bases of the junction unmatched. CDR3 nucleotides: TGTGCCAGCGCCGGACTAGCGGGAGTAGATGAGCAGTTCTTC. This codes for CASAGLAGVDEQFF.

This chain's CDR3 is CASSLEWGRRSEQYF. The DNA for the CDR3 is TGTGCCAGCAGCTTGGAGTGGGGCAGGCGGAGCGAGCAGTACTTC. The chain combines TRBV5-4 with TRBJ2-7; possible D gene TRBD1, 5 bases. In germline, CDR1 is SGHNT, CDR2 YYREEE (reference sequence). V was trimmed by 0 bases and J by 6 bases, leaving 16 bases between them. The CDR3 extends over 15 amino acids.

The chain is built from TRBV7-9 and TRBJ2-3; 8 bases align to TRBD2. Losses at the gene ends were 6 bases for V and 3 bases for J; bases not matched to a gene: 17. The germline V gene has CDR1 SEHNR and CDR2 FQNEAQ (reference sequence). This CDR3 has 18 amino acids. The CDR3 region is CASSYFPVQRGRTDTQYF. The CDR3, as DNA: TGTGCCAGCAGTTATTTCCCGGTCCAGCGGGGGAGGACAGATACGCAGTATTTT. Filled out from reference TRBV7-9 and TRBJ2-3, the complete variable domain reads DTGVSQNPRHKITKRGQNVTFRCDPISEHNRLYWYRQTLGQGPEFLTYFQNEAQLEKSRLLSDRFSAERPKGSFSTLEIQRTEQGDSAMYLCASSYFPVQRGRTDTQYFGPGTRLTVL.

The chain combines TRBV7-3 with TRBJ2-3; 11 positions agree with TRBD1. The CDR3 totals 16 residues. Germline V gives CDR1 SGHTA, CDR2 FQGTGA. V trimming: 4 bases; J trimming: 2 bases; junction bases outside the gene matches: 5. The CDR3 protein is CASSSGTGGNTDTQYF. Written as DNA, the CDR3 is TGTGCCAGCAGCTCGGGGACAGGGGGTAACACAGATACGCAGTATTTT.

The rearrangement joins TRBV27 to TRBJ2-7; 7 positions agree with TRBD1. The germline V gene has CDR1 MNHEY and CDR2 SMNVEV (reference sequence). The CDR3 sequence is 16 residues long. V gave up 4 bases and J gave up 1 base; unmatched junction bases: 10. CDR3 loop: CASSSYLRTGSYEQYF. The CDR3 DNA reads TGTGCCAGCAGTTCCTATCTTCGGACAGGTTCCTACGAGCAGTACTTC.

The chain has TRBV7-9 and TRBJ2-3, with 7 bases aligning to TRBD2. CDR1 and CDR2 from the germline V gene are SEHNR and FQNEAQ (reference sequence). The length of the CDR3 is 15 residues. V dropped 6 bases and J dropped 0; count of bases not matched to a gene: 6. The CDR3 nucleotides are TGTGCCAGCAGACGGGGGGTCGGGAGCACAGATACGCAGTATTTT. Amino acids: CASRRGVGSTDTQYF.

The J gene is TRBJ1-2, the V gene TRBV6-1, with a possible D match to TRBD1 (5 bases). The CDR3 runs to 13 residues. The V gene lost 1 base and the J gene lost 4 bases, with 7 bases spanning the gap. The V gene's germline CDR1 is MNHNS and CDR2 SASEGT. The CDR3 DNA is TGTGCCAGCAGTGAAGGGGGCGGCTATGGCTACACCTTC. This gives the protein CASSEGGGYGYTF.

This rearrangement joins TRBV4-2 to TRBJ1-5; D is unresolved. Germline CDR1 and CDR2: LGHNA and YNFKEQ. This CDR3 spans 17 amino acids. The V gene lost 0 bases and the J gene lost 4 bases, with 16 bases spanning the gap. The CDR3: CASSQEALTNGNQPQHF. The CDR3 nucleotides are TGTGCCAGCAGCCAAGAGGCTCTGACAAATGGGAATCAGCCCCAGCATTTT.

The rearrangement links TRBV5-6 to TRBJ1-6, with TRBD1 identical over 9 bases. CDR3 length: 16 residues. Germline V gene data show CDR1 as SGHDT and CDR2 as YYEEEE. V lost 3 bases, J lost 7 bases, and 8 bases stayed unmatched. The CDR3 region has the DNA TGTGCCAGCAGCTACCGGGACAGGGCCTCGAATTCACCCCTCCACTTT. Its protein product is CASSYRDRASNSPLHF.